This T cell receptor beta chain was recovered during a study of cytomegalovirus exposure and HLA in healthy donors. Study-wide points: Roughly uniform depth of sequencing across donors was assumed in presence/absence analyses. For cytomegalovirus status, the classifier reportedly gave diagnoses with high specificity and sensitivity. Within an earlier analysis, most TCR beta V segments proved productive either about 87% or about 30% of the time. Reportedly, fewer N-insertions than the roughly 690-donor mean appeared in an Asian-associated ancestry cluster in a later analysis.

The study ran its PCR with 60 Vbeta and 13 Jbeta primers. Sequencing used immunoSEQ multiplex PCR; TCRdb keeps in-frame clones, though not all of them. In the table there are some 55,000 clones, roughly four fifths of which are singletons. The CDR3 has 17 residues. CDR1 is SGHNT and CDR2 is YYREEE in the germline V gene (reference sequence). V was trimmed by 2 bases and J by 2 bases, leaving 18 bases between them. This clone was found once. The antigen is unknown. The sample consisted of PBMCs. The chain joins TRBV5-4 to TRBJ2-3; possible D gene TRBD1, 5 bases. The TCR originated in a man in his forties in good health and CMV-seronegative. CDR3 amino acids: CASSFKQAPSHTDTQYF. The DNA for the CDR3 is TGTGCCAGCAGCTTTAAACAGGCTCCCTCTCACACAGATACGCAGTATTTT.